This entry lists 25 T cell receptor beta chains sequenced from one sample in a study of immune evolution from preneoplasia to lung adenocarcinoma. Sequencing was performed with immunoSEQ multiplex PCR; in TCRdb, only in-frame clones are kept and a portion is missing. Among 6,600 or so clones listed, 85% to 90% were seen once. Input material: FFPE invasive lung adenocarcinoma tissue. These TCRs come from a person aged 50 to 70 with lung adenocarcinoma.

The chain has TRBV15 and TRBJ1-5; D not resolved. Per germline, CDR1 LNHNV and CDR2 YYDKDF (reference sequence). Trimming removed 3 bases at V and 5 bases at J, with 11 bases between. The CDR3 length is 14 residues. CDR3: CATSSSGPHQPQHF. CDR3 in DNA: TGTGCCACCAGCAGTTCAGGTCCCCATCAGCCCCAGCATTTT.

The rearrangement uses TRBV7-8 and TRBJ2-2; 8 bases match TRBD1. Germline V gives CDR1 SGHVS, CDR2 FQNEAQ. With V trimmed by 4 bases and J by 4 bases, 8 bases remained unmatched. The CDR3 is 16 residues long. The CDR3 region is CASSSRTGLVTGELFF. In nucleotides, the CDR3 is TGTGCCAGCAGCTCAAGGACAGGGCTCGTCACCGGGGAGCTGTTTTTT.

The rearrangement uses TRBV5-1 and TRBJ1-2; D is unresolved. CDR1 SGHRS and CDR2 YFSETQ come from the germline V gene. V was pared by 2 bases and J by 0 bases, with 8 bases between. This CDR3 comprises 14 residues. Here the CDR3 reads CASSFSGANYGYTF. The CDR3 region has the DNA TGCGCCAGCAGCTTTTCAGGAGCTAACTATGGCTACACCTTC.

This clone was recorded only once. Other DNA sequences in this sample translate to the same CDR3. This chain joins TRBV10-3 and TRBJ1-2; possible D gene TRBD1, 6 bases. V lost 2 bases and J 5 bases, leaving 9 bases between the germline ends. Germline loops: CDR1 ENHRY, CDR2 SYGVKD. This CDR3 has 13 residues. The CDR3, as DNA: TGTGCCATCAGTGAGGGGCAGGGGTATGGCTACACCTTC. This encodes CAISEGQGYGYTF.

This clone turned up a few times. V is TRBV7-3 and J is TRBJ2-3; 9 positions match TRBD1. Trimming cost V 5 bases and J 4 bases; bases outside gene matches: 7. This CDR3 is 15 amino acids long. In germline, CDR1 is SGHTA, CDR2 FQGTGA. CDR3 region: CASSPTGGRADTQYF. The CDR3 DNA reads TGTGCCAGCAGCCCTACAGGGGGCCGGGCAGATACGCAGTATTTT. The full variable domain, its missing parts supplied by reference TRBV7-3 and TRBJ2-3, is GAGVSQTPSNKVTEKGKYVELRCDPISGHTALYWYRQSLGQGPEFLIYFQGTGAADDSGLPNDRFFAVRPEGSVSTLKIQRTERGDSAVYLCASSPTGGRADTQYFGPGTRLTVL.

The rearrangement links TRBV19 to TRBJ2-5, with 8 bases fitting TRBD1. Germline CDR1 and CDR2: LNHDA and SQIVND (reference sequence). The J segment lost 4 bases and the V segment lost 4 bases, leaving 8 bases of the junction unmatched. The CDR3 has 15 amino acids. The chain's CDR3 is CASSTDRGPRETQYF. CDR3 sequence (DNA): TGTGCCAGTAGTACCGACAGGGGCCCTCGAGAGACCCAGTACTTC.

The genes are TRBV2 and TRBJ2-3; D is unclear. The V and J ends lost 4 bases and 2 bases respectively, with 10 bases between them. Germline values: CDR1 SNHLY, CDR2 FYNNEI. This CDR3 is 14 amino acids long. The CDR3: CASSVWEPTDTQYF. The CDR3 coding sequence is TGTGCCAGCAGTGTGTGGGAACCCACAGATACGCAGTATTTT.

V and J are TRBV5-4 and TRBJ2-2; 9 bases align to TRBD1. The CDR3 has 13 amino acids. V lost 2 bases to trimming and J lost 8 bases; unmatched junction nucleotides: 1. The germline V gene has CDR1 SGHNT and CDR2 YYREEE (reference sequence). This CDR3 is CASSLQGAGELFF. The CDR3 region has the DNA TGTGCCAGCAGCTTACAGGGGGCAGGGGAGCTGTTTTTT.

The chain has TRBV9 and TRBJ2-7; perhaps TRBD2 as D (5 bases). The CDR3 has 14 amino acids. Looked up from germline, CDR1 is SGDLS and CDR2 is YYNGEE. Trimming pared 0 bases from V and 4 bases from J, leaving 11 bases between. CDR3 DNA sequence: TGTGCCAGCAGCGTAGATGAGGGCTGGTACGAGCAGTACTTC. Translated, it gives CASSVDEGWYEQYF.

The chain carries TRBV10-3 and TRBJ2-7; TRBD1 matches at 10 bases. The CDR3 extends over 17 amino acids. J gave up 0 bases and V 10 bases, and 15 bases lay outside the gene matches. The germline V gene has CDR1 ENHRY and CDR2 SYGVKD. The CDR3 reads CATGPRQGAGVSYEQYF. The CDR3 nucleotides are TGTGCCACCGGTCCGCGACAGGGGGCTGGTGTCTCCTACGAGCAGTACTTC.

CDR3 sequence reads: CASITTGTGELFF. The CDR3 DNA reads as TGTGCCAGCATTACCACAGGGACCGGGGAGCTGTTTTTT. V usage is TRBV6-6 and J usage is TRBJ2-2, with a tentative D call TRBD1 (6 bases). The CDR3 sequence is 13 residues long. Germline V gives CDR1 MNHNY, CDR2 SVGAGI (reference sequence). Trimming cost V 7 bases and J 5 bases, with 11 bases left between them.

The V call is TRBV7-3, the J call TRBJ2-5; D remains ambiguous. Trimming took 2 bases from V and 2 from J, leaving 15 bases between them. This CDR3 comprises 16 residues. Germline CDR1 SGHTA, CDR2 FQGTGA. In DNA, the CDR3 is TGTGCCAGCAGCTTAGGTCGGGCCGGTTGGCAAGAGACCCAGTACTTC. Amino acid sequence: CASSLGRAGWQETQYF.

The chain carries TRBV5-6 and TRBJ1-4; the match to TRBD1 covers 8 bases. Germline-derived CDR1 and CDR2 are SGHDT and YYEEEE. The CDR3 is made up of 15 amino acids. Germline trimming cut 4 bases from V and 0 bases from J; bases unmatched to any gene: 2. CDR3 in DNA: TGTGCCAGCAGCGCGACAGGGGCAACTAATGAAAAACTGTTTTTT. It codes for CASSATGATNEKLFF.

The rearrangement uses TRBV4-1 and TRBJ1-1, with D possibly TRBD1 on 6 matching bases. V was cut by 3 bases and J by 1 base, with 9 bases left in between. The CDR3 loop spans 14 amino acids. Germline CDR1 and CDR2: MGHRA and YSYEKL. In DNA, the CDR3 is TGCGCCAGCAGCCAGTGGACAGCGAACACTGAAGCTTTCTTT. Translating it yields CASSQWTANTEAFF.

CDR3 loop: CATRHSPASTDTQYF. The CDR3 nucleotides are TGTGCCACCAGGCATTCACCAGCCAGCACAGATACGCAGTATTTT. The chain joins TRBV19 to TRBJ2-3, with D hard to call. Germline CDR1 is LNHDA and CDR2 is SQIVND (reference sequence). The CDR3 is 15 residues long. V lost 10 bases and J 0 bases, leaving 17 bases between the germline ends.

V usage is TRBV27 and J usage is TRBJ2-2; 7 bases map to TRBD2. Germline-derived CDR1 and CDR2 are MNHEY and SMNVEV (reference sequence). The CDR3 contains 17 residues. The V gene end was trimmed by 2 bases and the J gene end by 6 bases; junction bases not matched to a gene: 12. Written as DNA, the CDR3 is TGTGCCAGCAGTTTAAGCCCGGGGCGGGAGCGTCCCGGGGAGCTGTTTTTT. Translation: CASSLSPGRERPGELFF.

The chain has TRBV29-1 and TRBJ1-2; D unresolved. This CDR3 contains 14 residues. V was clipped by 3 bases and J by 0 bases, with 11 bases between them. The germline gives CDR1 SQVTM, CDR2 ANQGSEA. The DNA for the CDR3 is TGCAGCGTTGATCCCACCCGGACTAACTATGGCTACACCTTC. Amino acid sequence: CSVDPTRTNYGYTF.

The chain is built from TRBV18 and TRBJ2-1; D unclear. V lost 4 bases and J 5 bases, leaving 15 bases between the germline ends. This CDR3 is built from 15 residues. In germline, CDR1 is KGHSH, CDR2 LQKENI. The CDR3 here is CASSQVADANNEQFF. The CDR3 bases are TGTGCCAGCTCACAGGTAGCAGATGCAAACAATGAGCAGTTCTTC.

The V and J genes are TRBV5-1 and TRBJ2-5; tentatively, D is TRBD1 (5 bases). The CDR3 is 14 amino acids. From germline, CDR1 is SGHRS and CDR2 YFSETQ. Trimming left V 2 bases short and J 5 bases short, with 13 bases between. The CDR3 is CASSFQHRSETQYF. CDR3 DNA: TGCGCCAGCAGCTTCCAACACAGGAGCGAGACCCAGTACTTC.

The chain couples TRBV4-1 to TRBJ1-2, with 10 nucleotides matching TRBD1. V lost 4 bases, J lost 3 bases, and 5 bases stayed unmatched. The V gene's germline CDR1 is MGHRA and CDR2 YSYEKL. This CDR3 spans 15 amino acids. As DNA, the CDR3 is TGCGCCAGCAGCCCCCGGACAGGGGGAGACTATGGCTACACCTTC. Amino acids: CASSPRTGGDYGYTF.

The J gene is TRBJ2-7, the V gene TRBV30, with no clear D. The CDR3 is made up of 13 amino acids. Germline V gene sequence: CDR1 GTSNPN, CDR2 SVGIG (reference sequence). Trimming cost V 4 bases and J 7 bases, with 17 bases left between them. The CDR3 loop reads CAWNLGLWNEQYF. The DNA of the CDR3 is TGTGCCTGGAATCTGGGCCTGTGGAATGAGCAGTACTTC.

This clone is a singleton in its sample. J is TRBJ2-3 and V is TRBV27, with D hard to call. Germline CDR1 and CDR2: MNHEY and SMNVEV (reference sequence). CDR3 length: 15 amino acids. Trimming stripped 7 bases from V and 1 base from J, with 15 bases between. Here the CDR3 reads CASTFGGPGTDTQYF. DNA of the CDR3: TGTGCCAGCACCTTTGGTGGCCCCGGCACAGATACGCAGTATTTT.

In its sample, this clone was seen once. V usage is TRBV6-6 and J usage is TRBJ1-5, with D uncertain. The CDR3 runs to 15 residues. Trimming stripped 6 bases from V and 2 bases from J, with 14 bases between. The germline V gene encodes CDR1 MNHNY and CDR2 SVGAGI (reference sequence). The chain's CDR3 is CASSPLSVGNQPQHF. In nucleotides, the CDR3 is TGTGCCAGCAGCCCCCTCTCGGTGGGCAATCAGCCCCAGCATTTT.

This clone turned up a few times. This CDR3 reads CASSPQGAGNNEQFF. DNA of the CDR3: TGTGCCAGCTCACCACAGGGGGCTGGAAACAATGAGCAGTTCTTC. V gene TRBV18 combines with J gene TRBJ2-1; 7 nucleotides line up with TRBD1. The V segment lost 1 base and the J segment 5 bases; nucleotides outside the gene matches: 5. CDR3 length: 15 residues. Germline V gene lookup returns CDR1 KGHSH and CDR2 LQKENI.

The DNA of the CDR3 is TGTGCCAACACAGGTAGCAATCAGCCCCAGCATTTT. Its translation is CANTGSNQPQHF. The gene calls are TRBV6-1 and TRBJ1-5, with D tentatively TRBD1 (5 bases). The CDR3 extends over 12 amino acids. Germline values: CDR1 MNHNS, CDR2 SASEGT. The ends were cut back, 10 bases at V and 0 bases at J, with 7 bases in the middle.